This is a list of T cell receptor beta chains from one sample in a study of identical twins. TCRdb reanalysed the 5' RACE reads using MiXCR and keeps one entry per CDR3 protein. The sample records 450,000 or so distinct CDR3 sequences, 20% to 25% being singletons. The same data also contributed to another study, on T cells expressing NK-cell markers.

Sequenced sample: CD4+ T cells sorted from blood. The receptors stem from a woman aged 18-35 years in good health. Both conserved end residues are part of each CDR3. Fields, in order: V gene, CDR3 length, D gene, J gene, clone size, CDR3 protein, CDR3 DNA. D genes are given only for firm matches. Clone size, where shown, is once, few, many, or a class for clones that have expanded.

TRBV20-1	12	.	TRBJ2-7	few	CSALVGSYEQYF	TGCAGTGCACTTGTGGGGAGCTACGAGCAGTACTTC
TRBV27	13	.	TRBJ1-2	few	CASRGPTNYGYTF	TGTGCCAGCCGGGGGCCAACTAACTATGGCTACACCTTC
TRBV10-3	13	.	TRBJ2-7	.	CATGTAYSYEQYF	TGTGCCACAGGGACGGCGTACTCCTACGAGCAGTACTTC
TRBV5-1	14	TRBD1	TRBJ1-2	few	CASSWDRGANGYTF	TGCGCCAGCAGCTGGGACAGGGGGGCGAATGGCTACACCTTC
TRBV12-3/TRBV12-4	15	.	TRBJ1-4	.	CASSFGQGTSEKLFF	TGTGCCAGCAGTTTTGGTCAGGGGACAAGCGAAAAACTGTTTTTT
TRBV12-3/TRBV12-4	17	TRBD1	TRBJ1-3	few	CASSSNSGTGYGNTIYF	TGTGCCAGCAGTTCTAATTCCGGGACAGGGTATGGAAACACCATATATTTT
TRBV29-1	10	.	TRBJ1-2	.	CSVAQAGYTF	TGCAGCGTTGCGCAGGCGGGCTACACCTTC
TRBV11-3	13	.	TRBJ2-3	.	CASSWMLADTQYF	TGTGCCAGCAGCTGGATGCTAGCGGATACGCAGTATTTT
TRBV5-1	15	TRBD1	TRBJ2-7	few	CASSHGQGQRNEQYF	TGCGCCAGCAGCCACGGACAGGGGCAAAGAAACGAGCAGTACTTC
TRBV20-1	14	TRBD1	TRBJ2-3	once	CSASRGQRTDTQYF	TGCAGTGCTTCCAGGGGGCAACGCACAGATACGCAGTATTTT
TRBV7-8	14	.	TRBJ2-7	few	CASSLVNRAYEQYF	TGTGCCAGCAGCTTAGTAAACAGGGCTTACGAGCAGTACTTC
TRBV11-2	14	.	TRBJ2-7	.	CASRPTWTSYEQYF	TGTGCCAGCAGACCTACATGGACATCCTACGAGCAGTACTTC
TRBV12-3/TRBV12-4	13	.	TRBJ1-1	many	CASTVLGNTEAFF	TGTGCCAGCACGGTCCTGGGGAACACTGAAGCTTTCTTT
TRBV5-1	15	.	TRBJ1-1	few	CASSPPGAGGTEAFF	TGCGCCAGCAGCCCCCCGGGGGCGGGGGGCACTGAAGCTTTCTTT
TRBV4-2	14	.	TRBJ2-5	.	CASSQGRGQETQYF	TGTGCCAGCAGCCAAGGACGCGGCCAAGAGACCCAGTACTTC
TRBV10-3	18	TRBD2	TRBJ2-2	few	CAISESMPSGANTGELFF	TGTGCCATCAGTGAGTCGATGCCTAGCGGCGCGAACACCGGGGAGCTGTTTTTT
TRBV5-5	13	.	TRBJ2-7	once	CASSLVVRVEQYF	TGTGCCAGCAGCTTGGTGGTCAGGGTCGAGCAGTACTTC
TRBV7-2	15	.	TRBJ2-6	.	CASSLNRAGANVLTF	TGTGCCAGCAGCCTAAACAGGGCTGGGGCCAACGTCCTGACTTTC
TRBV6-2/TRBV6-3	17	TRBD2	TRBJ2-5	.	CASSYKVSSGSQETQYF	TGTGCCAGCAGTTACAAAGTGTCTAGCGGGAGCCAAGAGACCCAGTACTTC
TRBV18	12	.	TRBJ1-1	few	CASSPPGFEAFF	TGTGCCAGCTCACCACCAGGCTTTGAAGCTTTCTTT
TRBV6-1	14	TRBD1	TRBJ2-7	.	CASSAPGQGYEQYF	TGTGCCAGCAGTGCCCCGGGACAGGGCTACGAGCAGTACTTC
TRBV24-1	13	TRBD1	TRBJ2-7	.	CAARDRRPYEQYF	TGTGCTGCCAGGGACAGGAGACCCTACGAGCAGTACTTC
TRBV12-3/TRBV12-4	14	.	TRBJ1-5	.	CASSLGHPNQPQHF	TGTGCCAGCAGTTTAGGTCATCCCAATCAGCCCCAGCATTTT
TRBV11-3	14	.	TRBJ2-3	few	CASSPMGLSDTQYF	TGTGCCAGCAGTCCTATGGGTTTATCAGATACGCAGTATTTT
TRBV12-3/TRBV12-4	15	TRBD1	TRBJ2-5	few	CASSPAQGRTETQYF	TGTGCCAGCAGCCCTGCACAGGGGCGGACGGAGACCCAGTACTTC
TRBV20-1	13	.	TRBJ1-5	.	CSARGRSNQPQHF	TGCAGTGCTAGGGGCAGAAGCAATCAGCCCCAGCATTTT
TRBV7-2	13	.	TRBJ2-7	.	CASSSRVSYEQYF	TGTGCCAGCAGCTCCAGGGTATCCTACGAGCAGTACTTC
TRBV10-2	14	.	TRBJ2-2	few	CASKWTPNTGELFF	TGCGCCAGCAAGTGGACTCCAAACACCGGGGAGCTGTTTTTT
TRBV20-1	15	.	TRBJ2-1	few	CSARESGSSYNEQFF	TGCAGTGCTAGAGAGAGCGGTAGCTCCTACAATGAGCAGTTCTTC
TRBV4-1	15	.	TRBJ1-5	.	CASSQESEPWQPQHF	TGCGCCAGCAGCCAAGAGTCGGAACCTTGGCAGCCCCAGCATTTT
TRBV10-3	14	TRBD2	TRBJ2-1	.	CATRTSGDHNEQFF	TGTGCCACCCGGACTAGCGGGGACCACAATGAGCAGTTCTTC
TRBV6-1	15	TRBD1	TRBJ2-1	.	CASTRTGVAYNEQFF	TGTGCCAGCACCAGAACAGGGGTGGCCTACAATGAGCAGTTCTTC
TRBV20-1	13	.	TRBJ1-1	few	CSAAGEADTEAFF	TGCAGTGCTGCAGGGGAGGCGGACACTGAAGCTTTCTTT
TRBV12-3/TRBV12-4	14	.	TRBJ1-5	few	CASSLEGNGQPQHF	TGTGCCAGCAGTTTAGAGGGGAACGGTCAGCCCCAGCATTTT
TRBV25-1	14	TRBD2	TRBJ2-1	few	CASSGLATHNEQFF	TGTGCCAGCTCCGGACTAGCGACCCACAATGAGCAGTTCTTC
TRBV5-1	14	TRBD1	TRBJ1-4	few	CASSGGQGNEKLFF	TGCGCCAGCAGTGGGGGACAGGGGAATGAAAAACTGTTTTTT
TRBV12-3/TRBV12-4	12	.	TRBJ2-7	.	CASSWVDYEQYF	TGTGCCAGCAGTTGGGTAGACTACGAGCAGTACTTC
TRBV18	16	TRBD2	TRBJ2-3	.	CASSPLVAGGGNTQYF	TGTGCCAGCTCCCCTCTCGTCGCGGGAGGTGGAAATACGCAGTATTTT
TRBV5-1	12	.	TRBJ2-3	many	CASSLSGDTQYF	TGCGCCAGCAGCTTATCAGGGGATACGCAGTATTTT
TRBV11-3	14	.	TRBJ2-3	.	CASKPGTNTDTQYF	TGTGCCAGCAAACCGGGGACAAACACAGATACGCAGTATTTT
TRBV2	14	TRBD2	TRBJ2-7	.	CASRVAGGPYEQYF	TGTGCCAGCAGGGTAGCGGGAGGGCCTTACGAGCAGTACTTC
TRBV20-1	13	.	TRBJ1-4	.	CSARWGLNEKLFF	TGCAGTGCTAGATGGGGGCTTAATGAAAAACTGTTTTTT
TRBV29-1	14	TRBD1	TRBJ1-1	.	CSAMTGALNTEAFF	TGCAGCGCCATGACAGGGGCCTTGAACACTGAAGCTTTCTTT
TRBV5-1	16	.	TRBJ1-6	.	CASSLRSGADNSPLHF	TGCGCCAGCAGCCTACGTTCGGGGGCGGATAATTCACCCCTCCACTTT
TRBV20-1	18	TRBD2	TRBJ2-2	.	CSARDPASGGVNTGELFF	TGCAGTGCTAGAGATCCCGCTAGCGGGGGGGTTAACACCGGGGAGCTGTTTTTT
TRBV6-5	15	TRBD1	TRBJ2-1	.	CASSHGTGGAYEQFF	TGTGCCAGCAGTCACGGGACAGGGGGCGCCTATGAGCAGTTCTTC
TRBV19	15	TRBD2	TRBJ2-1	once	CASMGDYPAYNEQFF	TGTGCCAGTATGGGGGACTATCCCGCCTACAATGAGCAGTTCTTC
TRBV11-2	18	TRBD2	TRBJ2-3	few	CASSLNLGTSGEVDTQYF	TGTGCCAGCAGCTTGAACCTCGGGACTAGCGGGGAGGTAGATACGCAGTATTTT
TRBV30	12	.	TRBJ2-3	.	CAWSAGAATQYF	TGTGCCTGGAGTGCGGGGGCAGCTACGCAGTATTTT
TRBV11-2	14	.	TRBJ2-7	.	CASSRTRQAYEQYF	TGTGCCAGCAGCCGAACCAGACAGGCCTACGAGCAGTACTTC
TRBV20-1	16	TRBD1	TRBJ1-2	few	CSASQNSGQGFYGYTF	TGCAGTGCTAGCCAGAATTCGGGACAGGGGTTCTATGGCTACACCTTC
TRBV6-1	13	.	TRBJ1-1	few	CASSEAGVVEAFF	TGTGCCAGCAGTGAAGCGGGAGTTGTTGAAGCTTTCTTT
TRBV6-4	13	.	TRBJ2-5	few	CASSIGPGRTQYF	TGTGCCAGCAGTATCGGGCCCGGGAGGACCCAGTACTTC
TRBV6-1	13	.	TRBJ1-4	.	CASSEQDREKLFF	TGTGCCAGCAGTGAACAGGACCGTGAAAAACTGTTTTTT
TRBV25-1	14	.	TRBJ2-7	.	CASSEFYEEHEQYF	TGTGCCAGCAGTGAATTTTACGAGGAACACGAGCAGTACTTC
TRBV2	14	.	TRBJ1-3	.	CASSEGTPGNTIYF	TGTGCCAGCAGTGAGGGGACCCCTGGAAACACCATATATTTT
TRBV5-1	14	.	TRBJ2-1	few	CASSVLITSFEQFF	TGCGCCAGCAGCGTACTGATAACTAGCTTTGAGCAGTTCTTC
TRBV20-1	15	.	TRBJ2-3	.	CSAHKIGGGTDTQYF	TGCAGTGCCCACAAAATAGGGGGGGGCACAGATACGCAGTATTTT
TRBV7-3	13	.	TRBJ2-3	.	CASSPQGSDTQYF	TGTGCCAGCAGCCCTCAGGGGTCTGATACGCAGTATTTT
TRBV6-1	13	TRBD2	TRBJ2-1	once	CASRGAGYNEQFF	TGTGCCAGCAGAGGAGCGGGATACAATGAGCAGTTCTTC